Only a few counts were recorded for the clone carrying this TCR beta chain. Antigen unknown. This sample is part of a study of vaccination effects on CD4 cells after COVID-19. Across the study: Participants received two doses of either the BNT162b2 or mRNA-1273 vaccine. Study-wide results and limits: At late timepoints after vaccination, vaccine- and infection-induced clones shrank markedly.

The data were produced by immunoSEQ multiplex PCR, yet TCRdb's version contains in-frame clones alone and is incomplete. The sample has 35,000 to 55,000 clones, around 80% seen once. This CDR3 is built from 16 residues. V was clipped by 1 base and J by 10 bases, with 20 bases between them. Germline CDR1 reads SGHNT; CDR2 reads YENEEA. CD4+ T cells specific for antigen were expanded with viral peptide pools by the ViraFEST assay before sequencing. Culture proceeded for about 11 days, and CD4+ T cells were then isolated. The person acquired a PCR-confirmed SARS-CoV-2 infection between March and December 2020. IL-2 at around 9.8 IU/ml and peptides at 8 to 10 ug/ml were added to cultured PBMC, fewer than 2.5 million per well. A half-volume exchange with IL-2 medium occurred on days 3 and 7.

The clonotype comes from a human donor who had a prior SARS-CoV-2 infection. The sequences come from CD4+ T cells from PBMCs cultured with a peptide pool, collected before COVID-19 vaccination. This chain joins TRBV11-3 and TRBJ2-1, with a tentative D call TRBD2 (5 bases). CDR3 DNA sequence: TGTGCCAGCAGCTTAGCGGATCGAGTGGCAGGCGGGGAGCAGTTCTTC. This gives the protein CASSLADRVAGGEQFF.